The clone carrying this T cell receptor beta chain showed up just a few times. Trimming pared 6 bases from V and 5 bases from J, leaving 11 bases between. Germline V lookup: CDR1 KGHSH, CDR2 LQKENI. This CDR3 region has 12 residues. RNA amounts of roughly 0.45 to 1 ug underwent reverse transcription with random hexamers. The amplification used immunoSEQ multiplex PCR on TCR beta CDR3; it spanned 54 Vbeta and 13 Jbeta. In TCRdb, the immunoSEQ multiplex PCR reads were re-called with MiXCR into one record per CDR3 protein. Of approximately 110,000 distinct CDR3 sequences in the sample, around 94% were seen once. The record originates from a study of CD8 T cells in Susac syndrome. CD8+ and CD4+ T cells from blood underwent TCR beta sequencing, which was carried out in a high-throughput format. Matching for age and sex applied to the controls, who were healthy donors.

The material sequenced was CD4+ T cells from PBMCs. The receptor's source is a human donor in good health. The chain couples TRBV18 to TRBJ2-7; unclear D gene. CDR3 sequence: CASSFLRDEQYF. The CDR3 DNA is TGTGCCAGCTCTTTTCTCCGGGACGAGCAGTACTTC.